This T cell receptor (beta chain) was obtained from a study of identical twins. Healthy Caucasian donors formed the entire cohort. One entry per CDR3 protein results from TCRdb running MiXCR on the 5' RACE reads. The repertoire holds around 450,000 distinct CDR3 sequences, with more than 13% as singletons. This clonotype was observed many times. Antigen specificity is unknown. One junction end disagrees with the germline gene, perhaps due to a read error. Findings and limits, study-wide: Fewer insertions characterized abundant cord blood beta clonotypes, whereas memory repertoires showed none. Models underestimated TCR alpha sharing (out-of-frame) in monozygotic twins.

These same data were also listed under a study on yellow fever vaccine responses in identical twins. This second study notes: Reportedly, the response of twins' T cells to the vaccine seemed partly convergent, partly personalized.

The specimen was CD4+ T cells sorted from blood. The receptor comes from a woman in her late teens or twenties in good health.

This CDR3 reads CASSLDPSTDTQYF. DNA for the CDR3: TGTGCCAGCAGCTTAGACCCTAGTACAGATACGCAGTATTTT. The chain uses TRBV5-1 and TRBJ2-3; D is ambiguous. Germline V gives CDR1 SGHRS, CDR2 YFSETQ. The CDR3 has 14 residues.